The 20 T cell receptor beta chains below come from one sample, sequenced in a study of T-cell memory formation after mild COVID-19. TCRdb itself ran the 5' RACE reads through MiXCR, one entry per CDR3 protein. The sample carries approximately 150,000 distinct CDR3 sequences, roughly a fifth recorded once. The sequenced sample was PBMCs or a T cell subset sorted from them (not recorded which). Source of these receptors: an adult woman who had mild COVID-19 (a few samples of this study predate the infection). Cell type and time point are not known.

CDR3 in DNA: TGTGCCAGCAGTTATCCAGGAGGGCCCCGGGATTACGAGCAGTACTTC. It yields the protein CASSYPGGPRDYEQYF. J is TRBJ2-7 and V is TRBV7-2, with D maybe TRBD2 (6 bases). Germline values: CDR1 SGHTA, CDR2 FQGNSA. V was pared by 6 bases and J by 4 bases, with 22 bases between. The CDR3 is 16 residues long. The variable domain in full, completed from reference TRBV7-2 and TRBJ2-7, reads GAGVSQSPSNKVTEKGKDVELRCDPISGHTALYWYRQSLGQGLEFLIYFQGNSAPDKSGLPSDRFSAERTGGSVSTLTIQRTQQEDSAVYLCASSYPGGPRDYEQYFGPGTRLTVT.

This clonotype appeared a few times. The rearrangement joins TRBV6-6 to TRBJ2-5; no firm D call. V lost 2 bases and J 4 bases, leaving 8 bases between the germline ends. The CDR3 length is 13 residues. CDR1 is MNHNY and CDR2 is SVGAGI in the germline V gene (reference sequence). The CDR3 here is CASSYPPGETQYF. The CDR3 nucleotides read TGTGCCAGCAGTTACCCCCCAGGAGAGACCCAGTACTTC.

This clonotype was seen more than once but under ten times. The chain combines TRBV6-6 with TRBJ2-3, with D possibly TRBD2 on 7 matching bases. Germline-derived CDR1 and CDR2 are MNHNY and SVGAGI (reference sequence). V was trimmed by 6 bases and J by 1 base, leaving 17 bases between them. The CDR3 has 16 amino acids. The CDR3 DNA reads as TGTGCCAGCAGCTCCCCGGGGGGCGGGCGCACAGATACGCAGTATTTT. This sequence encodes CASSSPGGGRTDTQYF.

V and J are TRBV30 and TRBJ1-2; tentatively, D is TRBD1 (5 bases). This CDR3 has 13 amino acids. Germline loops: CDR1 GTSNPN, CDR2 SVGIG (reference sequence). The V and J ends lost 4 bases and 8 bases respectively, with 17 bases between them. CDR3 in DNA: TGTGCCTGGACACCCAGGGAGCGGAAAGGCTACACCTTC. Translating it yields CAWTPRERKGYTF. The whole variable domain, filled in from reference TRBV30 and TRBJ1-2, reads SQTIHQWPATLVQPVGSPLSLECTVEGTSNPNLYWYRQAAGRGLQLLFYSVGIGQISSEVPQNLSASRPQDRQFILSSKKLLLSDSGFYLCAWTPRERKGYTFGSGTRLTVV.

The chain recombines TRBV7-2 with TRBJ2-3, with 10 nucleotides matching TRBD2. Germline V lookup: CDR1 SGHTA, CDR2 FQGNSA. The CDR3 runs 15 residues. V trimming: 4 bases; J trimming: 4 bases; junction bases outside the gene matches: 5. The CDR3 sequence: CASSYIAGGADTQYF. The CDR3 DNA is TGTGCCAGCAGCTACATAGCGGGAGGTGCAGATACGCAGTATTTT.

V and J are TRBV18 and TRBJ2-7, with a weak D call TRBD1 (6 bases). This CDR3 is 15 amino acids long. Trimming removed 3 bases at V and 5 bases at J, with 17 bases between. Germline-derived CDR1 and CDR2 are KGHSH and LQKENI. The CDR3 spells CASSPRTAAVDEQYF. The CDR3 nucleotides read TGTGCCAGCTCACCGAGGACAGCCGCCGTAGACGAGCAGTACTTC.

The chain employs TRBV7-3 and TRBJ2-7; no clear D. CDR3 length equals 14 residues. CDR1 is SGHTA, CDR2 FQGTGA, per germline. Trimming took off 2 bases at V and 0 bases at J, with 8 bases between the two ends. The CDR3 DNA reads TGTGCCAGCAGCTTACCGGGCAACTCCTACGAGCAGTACTTC. Translation: CASSLPGNSYEQYF.

Only a few counts were recorded for this clonotype. J is TRBJ1-2 and V is TRBV2, with a weak D call TRBD1 (6 bases). CDR1 is SNHLY and CDR2 is FYNNEI in the germline V gene. V was clipped by 5 bases and J by 0 bases, with 16 bases between them. The CDR3 loop spans 16 amino acids. CDR3 nucleotide sequence: TGTGCCAGCAGTCCTGACAGGTCCCTGTCTAACTATGGCTACACCTTC. It codes for CASSPDRSLSNYGYTF.

The V gene is TRBV14, the J gene TRBJ2-7; D possibly corresponds to TRBD2 (5 bases). Trimming took 4 bases from V and 6 from J, leaving 16 bases between them. The CDR3 runs 14 residues. The germline V gene encodes CDR1 SGHDN and CDR2 FVKESK. CDR3 amino acids: CASSRTYGGGEQYF. The CDR3 nucleotides are TGTGCCAGCAGCCGAACTTATGGAGGCGGCGAGCAGTACTTC.

In this sample, this clonotype turned up a few times. The chain joins TRBV12-3 or TRBV12-4 to TRBJ1-3, with no clear D. The CDR3 totals 13 residues. Deletions cut 5 bases from V and 0 bases from J, with 5 bases between. CDR3: CASSENSGNTIYF. CDR3 in DNA: TGTGCCAGCAGTGAAAACTCTGGAAACACCATATATTTT.

The chain employs TRBV21-1 and TRBJ1-1. TRBV21-1 counts as a pseudogene. The CDR3 sequence is 16 residues long. DNA of the CDR3: TGTGCCAGCAGCAAATACGAGGGCGGCCTACACACTGAAGCTTTCTTT. Its translation: CASSKYEGGLHTEAFF.

V gene TRBV24-1 combines with J gene TRBJ2-1, with D possibly TRBD1 on 6 matching bases. Germline V gene data show CDR1 as KGHDR and CDR2 as SFDVKD. V gave up 5 bases and J gave up 9 bases, with 16 bases separating them. The CDR3 length is 14 residues. CDR3 in DNA: TGTGCCACCAGTGCCCCCGAGTTAGGGGGTGAGCAGTTCTTC. Encoded protein: CATSAPELGGEQFF.

This clonotype was seen a handful of times. The rearrangement joins TRBV5-1 to TRBJ2-7, with D possibly being TRBD1 (6 bases). The CDR3 is made up of 12 amino acids. The germline V gene encodes CDR1 SGHRS and CDR2 YFSETQ. The V and J ends lost 7 bases and 6 bases respectively, with 14 bases between them. The CDR3 protein is CASSQGTIEQYF. The CDR3 DNA reads as TGCGCCAGCTCACAGGGTACGATCGAGCAGTACTTC.

The CDR3 protein is CASTHPGADTQYF. As DNA, the CDR3 is TGTGCCAGCACCCACCCGGGGGCAGATACGCAGTATTTT. The chain links TRBV12-3 or TRBV12-4 to TRBJ2-3; possibly TRBD2 for D (6 bases). The CDR3 length is 13 residues. Trimming took 7 bases from V and 4 from J, leaving 12 bases between them.

The V and J genes are TRBV12-2 and TRBJ2-3; the table's D call of TRBD2 was not tested on the DNA. TRBV12-2 is a documented pseudogene. The CDR3 runs to 15 residues. The CDR3: CASRLTSVSTDTQYF. CDR3 in DNA: TGTGCAAGTCGCTTGACTAGCGTGAGCACAGATACGCAGTATTTT.

This clonotype was counted at least ten times. This chain's CDR3 is CASSFGREIGEQYF. The CDR3 coding sequence is TGCGCCAGCAGCTTCGGCAGAGAAATCGGCGAGCAGTACTTC. V usage is TRBV5-1 and J usage is TRBJ2-7; D remains unclear. CDR1 is SGHRS and CDR2 is YFSETQ in the germline V gene. This CDR3 has 14 amino acids. The ends were cut back, 2 bases at V and 6 bases at J, with 15 bases in the middle.

The rearrangement uses TRBV5-1 and TRBJ1-2, with unresolved D. The CDR3 spans 17 residues. Trimming left V 4 bases short and J 4 bases short, with 23 bases between. Germline-derived CDR1 and CDR2 are SGHRS and YFSETQ. The CDR3 DNA follows: TGCGCCAGCAGCCCGAACAAGATTTCAGGCGATCGCTATGGCTACACCTTC. Protein product: CASSPNKISGDRYGYTF. The full variable domain, with the rest looked up from reference TRBV5-1 and TRBJ1-2, is KAGVTQTPRYLIKTRGQQVTLSCSPISGHRSVSWYQQTPGQGLQFLFEYFSETQRNKGNFPGRFSGRQFSNSRSEMNVSTLELGDSALYLCASSPNKISGDRYGYTFGSGTRLTVV.

The V call is TRBV19, the J call TRBJ1-2; 9 positions agree with TRBD1. Per germline, CDR1 LNHDA and CDR2 SQIVND (reference sequence). The V segment lost 7 bases and the J segment 4 bases; nucleotides outside the gene matches: 13. The CDR3 consists of 16 residues. DNA for the CDR3: TGTGCCAGTATTCCCACCCGGGGACAGGGAAGCTATGGCTACACCTTC. Translated: CASIPTRGQGSYGYTF.

This clonotype was observed many times. This chain links TRBV30 with TRBJ1-5; D is unclear. CDR1 GTSNPN and CDR2 SVGIG come from the germline V gene (reference sequence). The V end was cut by 0 bases, the J end by 1 base, with 4 bases between. The CDR3 runs 13 residues. The CDR3 DNA reads TGTGCCTGGAGTGTACGGAGCAATCAGCCCCAGCATTTT. This encodes CAWSVRSNQPQHF.

The chain's CDR3 is CASSHRGLDEKLFF. CDR3 sequence (DNA): TGCGCCAGCAGCCACAGGGGATTGGATGAAAAACTGTTTTTT. The chain combines TRBV5-1 with TRBJ1-4, with 7 bases matching TRBD1. J lost 6 bases, V lost 4 bases, and 6 bases had no gene match. CDR1 and CDR2 (germline): SGHRS, YFSETQ. The CDR3 covers 14 residues.